This T cell receptor (beta chain) was captured in a study of breast tumors, draining lymph nodes, adjacent tissues. Breast cancer patients provided tissue from their axillary draining lymph nodes. TCRdb itself ran the multiplex PCR reads through MiXCR, one entry per CDR3 protein. The profile shows nearly 110,000 distinct CDR3 sequences, about 30% of them singletons. This CDR3 is built from 14 residues. Per the germline V gene, CDR1 is SGDLS and CDR2 is YYNGEE. With 1 base removed from V and 1 base from J, the gap between germline ends came to 3 bases. The study's findings and limits: Data only fit, rather than demonstrated, lymph node origin of most tumor T cells.

This clonotype was counted many times. The antigen remains unidentified. The chain carries TRBV9 and TRBJ1-6, with D unresolved. The source is a female donor with breast cancer. Some clones in this sample may be carry-over from other donors' samples. Sample: axillary lymph node tissue. For the CDR3, the DNA is TGTGCCAGCAGCGTAACTTCCTATAATTCACCCCTCCACTTT. It codes for CASSVTSYNSPLHF.